This T cell receptor (beta chain) was recorded in a study of Ad26.COV2.S vaccination and SARS-CoV-2 variants (dated by TCRdb to the early 2020s). In terms of the full investigation: Vaccine-arm donors were drawn from COV1001, a multicentre, randomized, double-blind, placebo-controlled phase I-IIa trial of Ad26.COV2.S in healthy adults. Dosing of Ad26.COV2.S was intramuscular, at either 5x10^10 or 1x10^11 viral particles, delivered as one shot or as two shots spaced 56 days apart. TCRbeta repertoire sequencing was used to assess the specificity and breadth of SARS-CoV-2-reactive T cell receptors after Ad26.COV2.S vaccination. The TCR-sequenced set comprised around 32 samples: approximately 19 Ad26.COV2.S vaccine recipients, 5 placebo recipients and 8 SARS-CoV-2 convalescent individuals. Participants in the trial were split at random into five groups of five each, receiving low-dose or high-dose Ad26.COV2.S once or twice, or else placebo on both occasions. Blinding of investigators to trial group allocation was maintained during experiments and outcome assessment. Study-level results and caveats: After vaccination, spike-specific CD8+ and CD4+ T cell responses were reported to show substantial breadth. The study was not powered to compare responses between vaccine doses or regimens. The authors noted that the TCR breadth and depth analyses may have underestimated total T cell responses. Spike-specific TCR breadth was higher in Ad26.COV2.S recipients than in placebo recipients (P = 0.0014). Vaccine and placebo recipients had similar non-spike TCR breadth, a finding consistent with the vaccine containing only spike.

The treatment or condition label, read with the paper, signifies: 19 received Ad26.COV2.S at low or high dose, single or two shots; 5 received placebo; per-sample allocation not given. For vaccine and placebo recipients, the sequenced repertoires came from samples collected on day 63 after the first injection. In Cohort 1b, 25 to 30 adults aged 18-55 years were enrolled at a single site in Boston, USA, between 29 July and 7 August 2020. Ad26.COV2.S consisted of a replication-incompetent adenovirus type 26 vector by which a prefusion-stabilized SARS-CoV-2 spike protein from the original Wuhan strain was expressed. The immunoSEQ Assay was the method used to sequence TCRbeta CDR3 regions. After extraction, genomic DNA underwent amplification by bias-controlled multiplex PCR, followed by high-throughput sequencing. The paper's data handling went like this. To quantify the absolute abundance of each unique TCRbeta CDR3 region, sequences were collapsed and filtered. T cell fraction was estimated by normalization of TCRbeta template counts to usable DNA, with usable DNA being measured through amplification of reference genes present in all nucleated cells. Repertoire TCRs were annotated as SARS-CoV-2-specific by exact matching of V gene, CDR3 amino acid sequence and J gene to a known reactive TCR set. The reference SARS-CoV-2 TCR set came from MIRA and was filtered for enrichment in COVID-19-positive ImmuneCODE repertoires, removing public or cross-reactive TCRs. Using the MIRA antigens, annotated TCRs were further analysed by specific ORF or by position within an ORF. Breadth was defined as annotated unique rearrangements over total unique productive rearrangements; depth was the summed frequency of those rearrangements. Two-sided Wilcoxon rank-sum tests were used to compare TCR breadth between groups. Drawn from immuneACCESS, this table holds only the in-frame rearrangements with V and J called that TCRdb kept. Clones are partly lost; checked studies trace under half to an unresolved V gene and leave the rest unexplained. V and J calls and clone size come straight from that table; D and trimming were deduced from the DNA. The sample includes about 400,000 clones, with approximately 87% observed a single time. Less than 4.5% of the sample belongs to the ten largest clones.

The germline V end is reduced by 6 bases and the J end by 8 bases; junction bases left unmatched: 15. From the cysteine through the phenylalanine, the CDR3 covers 17 amino acids. Of all the DNA, just the CDR3 is kept, 51 bases in frame from base 1. Based on the germline V gene (reference sequence), the CDR1 and CDR2 sequences are SEHNR and FQNEAQ. As to this clone: The specificity of this receptor is unknown. No base qualities exist here, and no much larger clone lies one base off it.

The sample consisted of peripheral blood, taken in a trial of Ad26.COV2.S vaccine versus placebo. Here the chain combines TRBV7-9 and TRBJ2-4, with 11 middle bases fitting TRBD2. The receptor was isolated from a person aged 18-65 years who received the Ad26.COV2.S COVID-19 vaccine or a placebo. The CDR3 sequence is CASRPTSGGLVGDIQYF. The DNA is as follows: TGTGCCAGCAGACCTACTAGCGGGGGACTAGTCGGAGACATTCAGTACTTC.